In its sample, the clone carrying this TCR beta chain was seen many times. The sample comes from a study of CD8 T cells in ankylosing spondylitis. One entry per CDR3 protein results from TCRdb running MiXCR on the 5' RACE reads. Altogether some 140,000 distinct CDR3 sequences are present, approximately 8.4% being singletons, with the ten largest covering roughly 7.2%. CDR3 length: 18 amino acids. CDR1 and CDR2 from the germline V gene are MDHEN and SYDVKM. Trimming took 6 bases from V and 3 from J, leaving 23 bases between them. The chain recombines TRBV28 with TRBJ2-2, with D tentatively TRBD2 (6 bases). The clonotype comes from a male donor with ankylosing spondylitis. Sequencing input: synovial fluid, either unsorted or a sorted T cell fraction (not recorded which). CDR3 DNA sequence: TGTGCCAGCAGACTTGAACCCCGGGACTCCCTCCACACCGGGGAGCTGTTTTTT. Protein: CASRLEPRDSLHTGELFF.